This note documents a single T cell receptor beta chain sequence. Its antigen is still unknown. The input lacks base qualities; no much larger clone sits a single base away. Donors were healthy HIV-negative adults with no recently reported acute infections or vaccinations. All donors were Caucasian adults living in Nashville, Tennessee, USA. Magnetic negative selection was used to enrich CD4+ T cells, after which naive cells were positively selected on CD45RA and the negative fraction became the memory subset. Blood was collected by leukapheresis, and PBMCs were isolated by Ficoll-Histopaque density gradient centrifugation and then cryopreserved in liquid nitrogen vapor phase. Analytical flow cytometry was used to check the purity and quantity of each magnetically sorted T cell population. Genomic DNA was isolated from each sorted fraction and quantified by UV absorbance on a Nanodrop 2000c. Using the deep immunoSEQ assay, multiplex PCR amplified TCR CDR3 regions from genomic DNA. Extracted genomic DNA from each cell subset was distributed evenly across all wells of several immunoSEQ 96-well plates, and each plate was treated as a replicate. Each replicate PCR for sorted subsets received roughly 0.2 ug genomic DNA, equal to about 30,000 T cell genomes. Purified libraries were quantified with a Qubit 3.0 fluorometer, sized on a Bioanalyzer 2100, and re-quantified with the KAPA Library Quantification kit. Every immunoSEQ 96-well plate was sequenced on a separate single-read 150-cycle Illumina NextSeq 550 flow cell. Per the authors' processing: The immunoSEQ output contained only junctional sequences without quality scores, so filtering could not match that applied to full-length reads. Sequences were annotated with PyIR, a Python wrapper for IgBLAST v1.9, and V/J genes and CDR3 were assigned using IMGT germline references. Reads were removed for weak V/J assignments (E-value above 1e-6), missing CDR3, stop codons, out-of-frame junctions, or ambiguous translated residues. V3J clonotypes were defined by identical inferred V gene, J gene, and CDR3 amino acid sequence. Percentage overlap between repertoires was calculated by dividing the number of shared unique clonotypes by the size of the smaller repertoire. RTK rarefaction, the Chao1 estimator, and Recon v2.1 estimates of unobserved clonotypes were used to assess repertoire richness. Generation probabilities for all TCRbeta clonotypes obtained by the gDNA method from a handful of donors were computed using OLGA. The source is immuneACCESS, and TCRdb retained only in-frame sequences with V and J called. Part of the clones is not carried over; for the studies checked, unresolved V genes explain less than half of this, and the remainder is unexplained. V, J and clone size reflect that table, while D and trimming were determined from the DNA. For this sample the table gives a few million clones, of which 80% to 95% were detected only once. 0.39% of the sample belongs to the ten largest clones.

The data are from a study of shared clonotypes between healthy human individuals (dated by TCRdb to 2018 to 2021). The study in broad terms: The cohort included a few men and two women between 18 and 49 years of age. For each donor, three plates each were used for CD4 naive and CD4 memory, two plates were used for CD8 naive, and one plate was used for CD8 memory. The study deeply sequenced blood TCR repertoires of five healthy adults to estimate repertoire size and the extent of clonotype sharing between individuals. To increase sequencing depth and limit assay-specific biases, different laboratories used diverse techniques to prepare libraries and sequence TCR repertoires. Each donor's leukapheresis produced roughly between roughly 0.85 and 9.5 billion PBMCs.

Overall study results and their limits: Higher generation probabilities were observed for clonotypes shared by all four sorted-subset donors than for non-shared clonotypes. The genetic and exposure-history diversity represented was limited by the small number of donors. Estimated clonotype richness was generally larger for naive than for memory subsets. When a few donors were compared, the shared fraction of clonotypes was about 5% for naive CD4, 3.5% for naive CD8, 2% to 2.5% for memory CD4, and under 0.5% for memory CD8. Even with the large sequencing depth, rarefaction of the sorted-subset datasets indicated that sequencing was incomplete. Pairwise subsampling indicated that sequencing depth was expected to affect the degree of clonotype sharing among donors. Sampling was restricted to blood, and TCR repertoires in tissue are likely to differ from TCR repertoires in blood.

This TCR derives from a man aged 18-30 years in good health. Some clones in this sample may be carry-over from other donors' samples. The sequencing input was naive CD4+ T cells from PBMCs. Explained via the paper, the cell subset or site label denotes: CD45RA+ positively selected.

The nucleotide sequence is TGCGCCAGCAGAAACAACCCGGGACAGGGGACCACCGGGGAGCTGTTTTTT. The translation is CASRNNPGQGTTGELFF. The chain joins TRBV4-1 to TRBJ2-2; TRBD1 fits 10 bases in the junction. V trim: 6 bases; J trim: 4 bases; unmatched bases: 11. From its cysteine to its phenylalanine, the CDR3 spans 17 amino acids. The entry retains the CDR3 DNA only, 51 bases that are in frame from base 1. From the germline V gene, CDR1 is MGHRA and CDR2 is YSYEKL.